Sequencing of this T cell receptor beta chain was carried out in a study of long-term antiretroviral therapy in people with HIV. Study results and limitations: Clonal expansions arising prior to ART prevailed in the repertoire at every time point.

None of the participants with HIV were treated outside the United States. The assay, immunoSEQ v3.0, was run at survey level. Some clones are missing from TCRdb's copy, which holds only in-frame ones; the method was immunoSEQ multiplex PCR. The repertoire holds 35,000 to 45,000 clones, with 80% to 90% as singletons. This clone came up once. The antigen is unknown. Germline V gene sequence: CDR1 MGHDK, CDR2 SYGVNS. This CDR3 is built from 13 residues. V gave up 3 bases and J gave up 1 base, with 7 bases separating them. The chain links TRBV25-1 to TRBJ2-7; D is unresolved. The TCR originated in a man aged 18 to 29 with HIV. The sequencing used unsorted PBMCs, collected 2.2 years after starting antiretroviral therapy. CDR3: CASSDGVSYEQYF. CDR3 DNA: TGTGCCAGCAGTGATGGGGTGTCCTACGAGCAGTACTTC.